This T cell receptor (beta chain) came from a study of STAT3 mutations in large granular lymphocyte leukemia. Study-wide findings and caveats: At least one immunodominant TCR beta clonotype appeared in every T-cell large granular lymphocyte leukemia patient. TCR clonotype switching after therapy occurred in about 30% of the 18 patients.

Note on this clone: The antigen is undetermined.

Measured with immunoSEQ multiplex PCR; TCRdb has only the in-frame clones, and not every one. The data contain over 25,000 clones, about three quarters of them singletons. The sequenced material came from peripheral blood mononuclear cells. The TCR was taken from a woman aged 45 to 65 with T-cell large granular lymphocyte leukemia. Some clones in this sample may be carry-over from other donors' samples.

The CDR3 DNA reads as TGTGCCAGCAGTCTTGGACTAGCGGAACTCTCCTACGAGCAGTACTTC. Protein: CASSLGLAELSYEQYF. This chain links TRBV28 with TRBJ2-7, with TRBD2 matching over 10 bases. The J segment lost 0 bases and the V segment lost 5 bases, leaving 7 bases of the junction unmatched. In germline, CDR1 is MDHEN, CDR2 SYDVKM. The CDR3 runs to 16 residues.